A selection of T cell receptor beta chains follows, all from one sample in a study of blood T cells in healthy people across ages. TCRdb fed the 5' RACE reads into MiXCR, producing one record per CDR3 protein. The sample contains about 1,600,000 distinct CDR3 sequences, about 40% of which appear only once. Sequencing input: blood. All receptors come from a young woman in good health. CDR3s include the opening cysteine and the closing phenylalanine or tryptophan. D genes are given only for firm matches. Rows may omit the clone size; those that give it use once, few, many or a size class.

d_call: .; j_call: TRBJ2-7; clone_size: .; v_call: TRBV5-1; cdr3_nt: TGCGCCATCCGGGACTCCCGGGGTGTGTACGAGCAGTACTTC; cdr3_aa: CAIRDSRGVYEQYF
d_call: .; j_call: TRBJ2-5; clone_size: .; v_call: TRBV5-1; cdr3_nt: TGCGCCAGCAGCAGAGCGGAGACCCAAGAGACCCAGTACTTC; cdr3_aa: CASSRAETQETQYF
d_call: .; j_call: TRBJ2-7; clone_size: .; v_call: TRBV4-1; cdr3_nt: TGCGCCATCAGCCAAGTTGGCCTAGCCGAGCAGTACTTC; cdr3_aa: CAISQVGLAEQYF
d_call: .; j_call: TRBJ1-1; clone_size: .; v_call: TRBV7-2; cdr3_nt: TGTGCCAGCAGCGTGGGGTTGGTCACTGAAGCTTTCTTT; cdr3_aa: CASSVGLVTEAFF
d_call: .; j_call: TRBJ2-1; clone_size: .; v_call: TRBV11-2; cdr3_nt: TGTGCCAGCAGCTCAGTACTGCGGGACGCTCGCCGGAATGAGCAGTTCTTC; cdr3_aa: CASSSVLRDARRNEQFF
d_call: TRBD2; j_call: TRBJ2-5; clone_size: .; v_call: TRBV28; cdr3_nt: TGTGCCAGCAGCATAGCGGGTCAAGAGACCCAGTACTTC; cdr3_aa: CASSIAGQETQYF
d_call: .; j_call: TRBJ1-2; clone_size: .; v_call: TRBV6-5; cdr3_nt: TGTGCCAGCAGTTACTCGTCGGTCATCCGCGGCTACACCTTC; cdr3_aa: CASSYSSVIRGYTF
d_call: .; j_call: TRBJ1-5; clone_size: .; v_call: TRBV12-3/TRBV12-4; cdr3_nt: TGTGCCAGCAGTTTAGAGTGGGGGGCATCACAGCCCCAGCATTTT; cdr3_aa: CASSLEWGASQPQHF
d_call: .; j_call: TRBJ2-3; clone_size: .; v_call: TRBV29-1; cdr3_nt: TGCAGCGCCACTGAGGGGGGTACAGATACGCAGTATTTT; cdr3_aa: CSATEGGTDTQYF
d_call: .; j_call: TRBJ1-1; clone_size: .; v_call: TRBV27; cdr3_nt: TGTGCCAGCAGTCCCCGACAGGTCATGAACACTGAAGCTTTCTTT; cdr3_aa: CASSPRQVMNTEAFF
d_call: .; j_call: TRBJ2-5; clone_size: .; v_call: TRBV28; cdr3_nt: TGTGCCAGCACCTCAGATCTCCCCGGTGGAGTAAGAAAGACCCAGTACTTC; cdr3_aa: CASTSDLPGGVRKTQYF
d_call: .; j_call: TRBJ2-1; clone_size: .; v_call: TRBV11-2; cdr3_nt: TGTGCCAGCAGCTTAGGACCCCCGGGCGTCAATGAGCAGTTCTTC; cdr3_aa: CASSLGPPGVNEQFF
d_call: TRBD1; j_call: TRBJ1-2; clone_size: few; v_call: TRBV7-2; cdr3_nt: TGTGCCAGCAGCTTAGCCGCTCCAGGGGGCGATGGCTACACCTTC; cdr3_aa: CASSLAAPGGDGYTF
d_call: .; j_call: TRBJ2-3; clone_size: .; v_call: TRBV5-6; cdr3_nt: TGTGCCAGCAGCCCCCGTGGCCTCGGAGATACGCAGTATTTT; cdr3_aa: CASSPRGLGDTQYF
d_call: .; j_call: TRBJ1-1; clone_size: .; v_call: TRBV3-1; cdr3_nt: TGTGCCAGCAGCCCCCGTCAGGTCTATACAGACCCTGAAGCTTTCTTT; cdr3_aa: CASSPRQVYTDPEAFF
d_call: TRBD1; j_call: TRBJ1-1; clone_size: few; v_call: TRBV29-1; cdr3_nt: TGCAGCACGGACAGGGGTGGCACTGAAGCTTTCTTT; cdr3_aa: CSTDRGGTEAFF
d_call: TRBD1; j_call: TRBJ1-6; clone_size: .; v_call: TRBV20-1; cdr3_nt: TGCAGTGCCGCACAGGGGGCCACGAATTCACCCCTCCACTTT; cdr3_aa: CSAAQGATNSPLHF
d_call: .; j_call: TRBJ2-2; clone_size: few; v_call: TRBV7-2; cdr3_nt: TGTGCCAGCAGCCCTAGTTGGGGCCGGCGAGCCGGGGAGCTGTTTTTT; cdr3_aa: CASSPSWGRRAGELFF
d_call: TRBD1; j_call: TRBJ2-3; clone_size: few; v_call: TRBV10-3; cdr3_nt: TGTGCCATCAGCGACAGGGGCCTTGCCACAGATACGCAGTATTTT; cdr3_aa: CAISDRGLATDTQYF
d_call: TRBD2; j_call: TRBJ2-1; clone_size: .; v_call: TRBV10-3; cdr3_nt: TGTGCCATCAGTGAGTTTAAGAGCGGGGGGAGCTCCTACAATGAGCAGTTCTTC; cdr3_aa: CAISEFKSGGSSYNEQFF
d_call: TRBD1; j_call: TRBJ2-1; clone_size: few; v_call: TRBV11-1; cdr3_nt: TGTGCCAGCAGCTTACCGTCCCAAGGGACAGCAAAGTACAATGAGCAGTTCTTC; cdr3_aa: CASSLPSQGTAKYNEQFF
d_call: .; j_call: TRBJ2-5; clone_size: many; v_call: TRBV25-1; cdr3_nt: TGTGCCAGCAGCCAGGGACTCACACAGTACTTC; cdr3_aa: CASSQGLTQYF
d_call: .; j_call: TRBJ1-1; clone_size: .; v_call: TRBV20-1; cdr3_nt: TGCAGTGCTATGAGCGGGATGAACACTGAAGCTTTCTTT; cdr3_aa: CSAMSGMNTEAFF
d_call: .; j_call: TRBJ2-1; clone_size: .; v_call: TRBV11-2; cdr3_nt: TGTGCCAGCAGCTTAGGCCACAGCGACAATGAGCAGTTCTTC; cdr3_aa: CASSLGHSDNEQFF
d_call: .; j_call: TRBJ1-1; clone_size: .; v_call: TRBV20-1; cdr3_nt: TGCAGTGCCTCCGGACAGATGCGAGGTGAAGCTTTCTTT; cdr3_aa: CSASGQMRGEAFF
d_call: .; j_call: TRBJ2-5; clone_size: .; v_call: TRBV18; cdr3_nt: TGTGCCAGCTCACCCGCTAGGGGTCCACAAGAGACCCAGTACTTC; cdr3_aa: CASSPARGPQETQYF
d_call: .; j_call: TRBJ2-3; clone_size: .; v_call: TRBV25-1; cdr3_nt: TGTGCCAGCAGTGAGTCCAGGGAGACAGATACGCAGTATTTT; cdr3_aa: CASSESRETDTQYF
d_call: .; j_call: TRBJ1-4; clone_size: .; v_call: TRBV4-1; cdr3_nt: TGCGCCAGCAGCCAGTTGTTCGAAAAACTGTTTTTT; cdr3_aa: CASSQLFEKLFF
d_call: TRBD2; j_call: TRBJ2-3; clone_size: .; v_call: TRBV18; cdr3_nt: TGTGCCAGCTCACCGATAGGACTAGCGACCGATACGCAGTATTTT; cdr3_aa: CASSPIGLATDTQYF
d_call: TRBD2; j_call: TRBJ2-5; clone_size: .; v_call: TRBV20-1; cdr3_nt: TGCAGTGCTAGGAACCTGGGAGGGGAGACCCAGTACTTC; cdr3_aa: CSARNLGGETQYF
d_call: TRBD1; j_call: TRBJ2-3; clone_size: .; v_call: TRBV10-3; cdr3_nt: TGTGTCATCAGTGAGTTACCGGGACAGGGGGCACGGGATACGCAGTATTTT; cdr3_aa: CVISELPGQGARDTQYF
d_call: TRBD1; j_call: TRBJ1-2; clone_size: many; v_call: TRBV5-1; cdr3_nt: TGCGCCAGCAAGATTCCCGGGACAGGGGATGGCGGCTACACCTTC; cdr3_aa: CASKIPGTGDGGYTF
d_call: .; j_call: TRBJ1-2; clone_size: few; v_call: TRBV29-1; cdr3_nt: TGCAGCGTGGGCAGGGACCGCTATCGCTACACCTTC; cdr3_aa: CSVGRDRYRYTF
d_call: .; j_call: TRBJ2-5; clone_size: .; v_call: TRBV27; cdr3_nt: TGTGCCAGCAGAACCATGGATGGCCAAGAGACCCAGTACTTC; cdr3_aa: CASRTMDGQETQYF
d_call: .; j_call: TRBJ2-5; clone_size: .; v_call: TRBV10-2; cdr3_nt: TGCGCCAGCAGTGGTAGTGTGAAGGCCCAGTACTTC; cdr3_aa: CASSGSVKAQYF
d_call: TRBD2; j_call: TRBJ2-7; clone_size: many; v_call: TRBV10-3; cdr3_nt: TGTGCCATCTCGCGGGGGAACTCCTACGAGCAGTACTTC; cdr3_aa: CAISRGNSYEQYF
d_call: .; j_call: TRBJ2-7; clone_size: once; v_call: TRBV29-1; cdr3_nt: TGCAGCGTTGTACAGGGATACGAGCAGTACTTC; cdr3_aa: CSVVQGYEQYF
d_call: .; j_call: TRBJ2-3; clone_size: few; v_call: TRBV29-1; cdr3_nt: TGCAGTGGGCTGACCGGCACAGATACGCAGTATTTT; cdr3_aa: CSGLTGTDTQYF
d_call: .; j_call: TRBJ2-2; clone_size: .; v_call: TRBV6-5; cdr3_nt: TGTGCCAGCAGCCATAGTGTTACCGGGGAGCTGTTTTTT; cdr3_aa: CASSHSVTGELFF
d_call: .; j_call: TRBJ1-4; clone_size: few; v_call: TRBV5-1; cdr3_nt: TGCGCCAGCAGCCCGCCGGACGGAGAAGTTAATGAGAAACTGTTTTTT; cdr3_aa: CASSPPDGEVNEKLFF
d_call: .; j_call: TRBJ2-7; clone_size: .; v_call: TRBV2; cdr3_nt: TGTGCCAGCAGTGAAGATGGCGGGGGCTACAATGAGCAGTACTTC; cdr3_aa: CASSEDGGGYNEQYF
d_call: TRBD2; j_call: TRBJ2-5; clone_size: .; v_call: TRBV20-1; cdr3_nt: TGCAGTGCTAGAGACGGGACTAGATTCACAGAGACCCAGTACTTC; cdr3_aa: CSARDGTRFTETQYF
d_call: .; j_call: TRBJ2-1; clone_size: .; v_call: TRBV5-1; cdr3_nt: TGCGCCAGCAGACAAGGGACTTCAAGCTCCTACAATGAGCAGTTCTTC; cdr3_aa: CASRQGTSSSYNEQFF
d_call: .; j_call: TRBJ1-1; clone_size: .; v_call: TRBV25-1; cdr3_nt: TGTGCCAGCAGTGTGGATTGGTACACTGAAGCTTTCTTT; cdr3_aa: CASSVDWYTEAFF
d_call: TRBD2; j_call: TRBJ2-7; clone_size: .; v_call: TRBV6-5; cdr3_nt: TGTGCCAGCAGTGTGACTAGCGGGGACCGGGAGCAGTACTTC; cdr3_aa: CASSVTSGDREQYF
d_call: .; j_call: TRBJ2-4; clone_size: .; v_call: TRBV6-2/TRBV6-3; cdr3_nt: TGTGCCAGCAGTTCTACACAACGACTAGCCAAAAACATTCAGTACTTC; cdr3_aa: CASSSTQRLAKNIQYF
d_call: TRBD1; j_call: TRBJ1-1; clone_size: .; v_call: TRBV12-3/TRBV12-4; cdr3_nt: TGTGCCAGCAGGAAAGGGACAGTTTTCACTGAAGCTTTCTTT; cdr3_aa: CASRKGTVFTEAFF
d_call: .; j_call: TRBJ2-7; clone_size: .; v_call: TRBV20-1; cdr3_nt: TGCAGTGCTAGAGACCCGGATACGTACAATGAGCAGTACTTC; cdr3_aa: CSARDPDTYNEQYF